This TCR beta chain was sequenced during a study of T-cell reconstitution after alpha-beta-depleted transplantation in children. Findings and limits, study-wide: By about two months after transplant, alpha-beta T cells reportedly arose from several hundred graft clones that had expanded.

The CDR3 consists of 15 residues. Germline CDR1 and CDR2: SGHRS and YFSETQ. The V and J ends lost 4 bases and 3 bases respectively, with 14 bases between them. Comment on this clonotype: Its specificity is not known.

Unique molecular identifiers were incorporated into the prepared TCRbeta library. TCRdb re-derived calls from the PCR reads in MiXCR, one entry per CDR3 protein. Found here are roughly 570,000 distinct CDR3 sequences, 25% to 30% of them singletons; the top ten hold 30% to 45%. The chain couples TRBV5-1 to TRBJ2-4; D is perhaps TRBD2 (5 bases). This clonotype was sampled from a boy younger than two with Wiskott-Aldrich syndrome, due to receive a stem cell transplant. The source material was PBMCs, sampled before TCRalphabeta/CD19-depleted stem cell transplant. The CDR3 reads CASSPNPGVKNIQYF. In DNA, the CDR3 is TGCGCCAGCAGCCCGAATCCCGGGGTCAAAAACATTCAGTACTTC.